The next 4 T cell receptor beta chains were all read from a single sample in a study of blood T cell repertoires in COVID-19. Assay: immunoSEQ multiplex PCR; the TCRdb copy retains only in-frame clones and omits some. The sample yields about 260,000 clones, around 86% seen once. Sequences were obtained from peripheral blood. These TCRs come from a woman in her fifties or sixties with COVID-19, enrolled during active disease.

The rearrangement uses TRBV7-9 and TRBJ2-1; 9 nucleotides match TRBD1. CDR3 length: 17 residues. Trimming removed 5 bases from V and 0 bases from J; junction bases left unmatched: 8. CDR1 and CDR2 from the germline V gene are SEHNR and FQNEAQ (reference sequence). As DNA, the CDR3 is TGTGCCAGCAGCATGGGACAGGGATTTATCTCCTACAATGAGCAGTTCTTC. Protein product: CASSMGQGFISYNEQFF.

The CDR3 region has the DNA TGTGCCTGGAGTGCAGACAGGTTGAATGAAAAACTGTTTTTT. Its translation is CAWSADRLNEKLFF. V is TRBV30 and J is TRBJ1-4, with D possibly matching TRBD1 (6 bases). The CDR3 length is 14 residues. Trimming shortened V by 1 base and J by 5 bases, and 11 bases separated the two germline ends. The germline CDR1 and CDR2 sequences are GTSNPN and SVGIG (reference sequence). Filled out from reference TRBV30 and TRBJ1-4, the complete variable domain reads SQTIHQWPATLVQPVGSPLSLECTVEGTSNPNLYWYRQAAGRGLQLLFYSVGIGQISSEVPQNLSASRPQDRQFILSSKKLLLSDSGFYLCAWSADRLNEKLFFGSGTQLSVL.

The chain's CDR3 is CASSEWGGATNEKLFF. The CDR3 region has the DNA TGTGCCAGCAGTGAATGGGGGGGAGCAACTAATGAAAAACTGTTTTTT. V and J are TRBV6-1 and TRBJ1-4; possibly TRBD1 for D (5 bases). CDR1 is MNHNS and CDR2 is SASEGT in the germline V gene. CDR3 size: 16 residues. Trimming stripped 2 bases from V and 0 bases from J, with 10 bases between.

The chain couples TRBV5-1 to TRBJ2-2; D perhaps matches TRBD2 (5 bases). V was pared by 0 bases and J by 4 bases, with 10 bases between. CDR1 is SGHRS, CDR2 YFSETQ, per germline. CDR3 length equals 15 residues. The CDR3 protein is CASSLGGIGTGELFF. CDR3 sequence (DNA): TGCGCCAGCAGCTTGGGAGGGATCGGCACCGGGGAGCTGTTTTTT.